This entry is about one T cell receptor beta chain. Antigen: not known. Measured with immunoSEQ multiplex PCR; TCRdb has only the in-frame clones, and not every one. The table shows some 68,000 clones, with roughly three quarters occurring only once. The V end was cut by 5 bases, the J end by 0 bases, with 5 bases between. Germline V gene sequence: CDR1 SGHTA, CDR2 FQGNSA. The CDR3 is made up of 14 amino acids. Prior to sequencing, the ViraFEST assay stimulated PBMC with viral peptide pools, which expanded the antigen-specific CD4+ T cells. Upon completion of about ten days in culture, CD4+ T cells were isolated. The vaccine recipients had no prior SARS-CoV-2 infection, with negative nucleocapsid antibodies. These data are taken from a study of vaccination effects on CD4 cells after COVID-19. Study overall: Two-dose BNT162b2 or mRNA-1273 vaccination was given to participants.

Study results and caveats: Within healthy vaccinees, only 1 of 255 vaccine-induced clones displayed cross-reactivity with common cold coronaviruses.

The sample consisted of CD4+ T cells from PBMCs cultured with HCoV-OC43 spike peptides, taken before COVID-19 vaccination. As to subset: HCoV-OC43 spike overlapping peptide pool stimulation. The chain has TRBV7-2 and TRBJ2-6; unclear D gene. The TCR sequence derives from a human donor who received a COVID-19 vaccine. CDR3 DNA: TGTGCCAGCAGCCAAGACTCTGGGGCCAACGTCCTGACTTTC. Protein: CASSQDSGANVLTF.